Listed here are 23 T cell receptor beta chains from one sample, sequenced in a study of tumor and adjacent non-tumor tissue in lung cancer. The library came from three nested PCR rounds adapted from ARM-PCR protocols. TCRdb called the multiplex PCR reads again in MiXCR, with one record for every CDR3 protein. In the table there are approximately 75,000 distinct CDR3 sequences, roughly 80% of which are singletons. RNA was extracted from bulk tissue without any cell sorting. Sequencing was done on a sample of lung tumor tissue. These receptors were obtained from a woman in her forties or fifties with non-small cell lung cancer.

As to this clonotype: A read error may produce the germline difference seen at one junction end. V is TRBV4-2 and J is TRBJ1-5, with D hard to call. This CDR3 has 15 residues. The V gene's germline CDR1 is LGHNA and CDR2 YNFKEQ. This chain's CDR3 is CASNRDLTSNQSQHF. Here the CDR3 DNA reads TGTGCCAGCAACCGAGACCTCACTAGCAATCAGTCCCAGCATTTT.

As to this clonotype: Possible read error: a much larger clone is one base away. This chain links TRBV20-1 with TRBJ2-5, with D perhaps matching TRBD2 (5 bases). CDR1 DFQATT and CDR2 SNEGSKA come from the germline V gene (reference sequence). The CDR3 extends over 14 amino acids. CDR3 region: CSARWWRVAEIQYF. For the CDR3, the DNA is TGCAGTGCTAGGTGGTGGCGGGTAGCAGAGATCCAGTACTTC.

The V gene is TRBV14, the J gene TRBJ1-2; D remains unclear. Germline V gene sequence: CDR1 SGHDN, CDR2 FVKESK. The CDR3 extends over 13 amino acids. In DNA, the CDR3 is TGTGTCAACAGCCAGCGGACGGCGGATGGCTACACCTTC. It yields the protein CVNSQRTADGYTF.

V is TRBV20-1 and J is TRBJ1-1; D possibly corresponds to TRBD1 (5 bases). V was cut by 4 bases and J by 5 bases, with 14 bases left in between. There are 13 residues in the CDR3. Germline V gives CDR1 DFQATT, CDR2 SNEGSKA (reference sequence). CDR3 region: CSATSRGSTEAFF. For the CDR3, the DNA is TGCAGTGCTACCTCTCGGGGGAGTACTGAAGCTTTCTTT.

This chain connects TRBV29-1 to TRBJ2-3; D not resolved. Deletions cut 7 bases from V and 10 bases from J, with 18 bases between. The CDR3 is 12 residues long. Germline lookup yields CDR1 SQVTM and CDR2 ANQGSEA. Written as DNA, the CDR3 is TGCAGCGCCAGAGGAAGCACAGAATCGCAGTATTTT. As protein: CSARGSTESQYF.

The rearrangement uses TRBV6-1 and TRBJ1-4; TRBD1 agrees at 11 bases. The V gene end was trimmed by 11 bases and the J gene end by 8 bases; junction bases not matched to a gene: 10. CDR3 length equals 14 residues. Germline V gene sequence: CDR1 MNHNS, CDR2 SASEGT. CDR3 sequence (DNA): TGTGCCGGCAACTCCAGGGACAGGGGGGAAAAACTGTTTTTT. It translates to CAGNSRDRGEKLFF.

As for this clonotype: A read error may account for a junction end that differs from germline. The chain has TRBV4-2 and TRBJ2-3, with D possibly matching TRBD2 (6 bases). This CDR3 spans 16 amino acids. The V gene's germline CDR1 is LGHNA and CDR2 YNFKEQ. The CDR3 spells CASSEDGLSGSDMQYF. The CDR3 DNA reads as TGTGCCAGCAGCGAGGACGGACTATCGGGATCAGATATGCAGTATTTT.

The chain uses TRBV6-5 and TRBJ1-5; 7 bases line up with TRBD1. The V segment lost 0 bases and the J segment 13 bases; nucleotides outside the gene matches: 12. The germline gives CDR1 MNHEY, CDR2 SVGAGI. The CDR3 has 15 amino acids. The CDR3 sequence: CASSYSDREGQRQHF. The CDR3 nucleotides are TGTGCCAGCAGTTACTCAGACAGGGAAGGCCAGCGTCAGCATTTT.

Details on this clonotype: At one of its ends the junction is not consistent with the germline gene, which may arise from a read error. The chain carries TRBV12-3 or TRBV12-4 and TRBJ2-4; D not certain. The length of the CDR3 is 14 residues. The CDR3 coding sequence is TGTGCCAGCAGGCCCCCAGAGTTGAGAAACATTCAATACTTC. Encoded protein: CASRPPELRNIQYF.

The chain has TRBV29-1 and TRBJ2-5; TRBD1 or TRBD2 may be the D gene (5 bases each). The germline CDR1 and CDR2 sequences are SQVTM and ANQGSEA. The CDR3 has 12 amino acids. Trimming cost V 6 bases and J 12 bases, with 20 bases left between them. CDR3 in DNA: TGCAGCGTATTCGAGAGGGGAGAGACTAAGTACTTC. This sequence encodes CSVFERGETKYF.

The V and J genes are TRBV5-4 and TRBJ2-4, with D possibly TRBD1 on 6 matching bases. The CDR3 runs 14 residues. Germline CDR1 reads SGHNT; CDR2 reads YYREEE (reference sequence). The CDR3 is CISSHRDTKNIQYF. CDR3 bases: TGTATCAGCAGTCACAGGGACACCAAAAACATTCAGTACTTC. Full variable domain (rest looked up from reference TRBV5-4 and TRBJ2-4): ETGVTQSPTHLIKTRGQQVTLRCSSQSGHNTVSWYQQALGQGPQFIFQYYREEENGRGNFPPRFSGLQFPNYSSELNVNALELDDSALYLCISSHRDTKNIQYFGAGTRLSVL.

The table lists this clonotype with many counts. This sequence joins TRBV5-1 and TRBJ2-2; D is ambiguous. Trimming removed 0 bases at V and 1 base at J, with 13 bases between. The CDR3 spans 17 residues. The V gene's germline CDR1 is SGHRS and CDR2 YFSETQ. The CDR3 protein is CASSLGWLAWNTGELFF. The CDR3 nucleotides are TGCGCCAGCAGCTTGGGATGGTTAGCTTGGAACACCGGGGAGCTGTTTTTT.

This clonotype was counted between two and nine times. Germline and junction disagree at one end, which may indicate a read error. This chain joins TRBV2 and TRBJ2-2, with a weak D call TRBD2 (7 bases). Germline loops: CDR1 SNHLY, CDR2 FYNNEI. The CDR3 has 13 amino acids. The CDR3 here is CASSTGRAGELFF. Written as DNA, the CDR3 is TGTGCTAGCAGTACAGGGAGGGCCGGGGAGCTGTTTTTT.

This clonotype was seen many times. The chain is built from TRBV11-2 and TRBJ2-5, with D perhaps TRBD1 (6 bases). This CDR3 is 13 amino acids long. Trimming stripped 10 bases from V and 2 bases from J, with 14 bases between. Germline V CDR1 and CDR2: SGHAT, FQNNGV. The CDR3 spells CATSRGTQETQYF. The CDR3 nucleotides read TGTGCCACCTCGAGGGGGACACAAGAGACCCAGTACTTC.

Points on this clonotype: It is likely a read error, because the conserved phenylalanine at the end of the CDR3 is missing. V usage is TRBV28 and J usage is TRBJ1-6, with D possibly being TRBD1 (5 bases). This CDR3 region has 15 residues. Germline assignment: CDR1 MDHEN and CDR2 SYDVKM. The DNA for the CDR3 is TGTGCTAGCAGTATAATACAGGAGTATAATTCACCCCTCCACATT. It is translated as CASSIIQEYNSPLHI.

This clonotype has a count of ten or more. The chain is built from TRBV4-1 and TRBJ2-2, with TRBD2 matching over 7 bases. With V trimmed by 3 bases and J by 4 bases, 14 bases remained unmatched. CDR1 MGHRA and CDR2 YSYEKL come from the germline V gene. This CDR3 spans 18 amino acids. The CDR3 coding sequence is TGCGCCAGCAGCCACCCCCGAAGGGGAGGGAGGGGCACCGGGGAGCTGTTTTTT. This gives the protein CASSHPRRGGRGTGELFF.

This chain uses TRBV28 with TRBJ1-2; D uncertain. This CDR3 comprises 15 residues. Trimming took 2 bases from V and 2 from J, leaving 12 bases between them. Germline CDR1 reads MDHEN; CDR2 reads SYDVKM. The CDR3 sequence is CASSLMVAWNYGYTF. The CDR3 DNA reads TGTGCCAGCAGTTTAATGGTGGCATGGAACTATGGCTACACCTTC.

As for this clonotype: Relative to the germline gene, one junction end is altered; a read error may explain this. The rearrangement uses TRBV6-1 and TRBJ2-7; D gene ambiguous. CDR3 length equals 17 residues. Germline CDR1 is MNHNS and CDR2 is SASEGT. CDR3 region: CAGSEASRSMLGGEQYF. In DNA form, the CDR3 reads TGTGCCGGCAGTGAAGCCAGCAGGAGTATGCTGGGTGGCGAGCAGTACTTC.

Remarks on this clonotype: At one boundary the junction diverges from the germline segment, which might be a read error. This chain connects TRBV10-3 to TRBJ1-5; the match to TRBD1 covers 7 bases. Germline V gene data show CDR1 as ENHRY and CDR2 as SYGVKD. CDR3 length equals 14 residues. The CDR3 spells CAIGETGWDQPQHF. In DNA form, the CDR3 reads TGTGCCATCGGTGAGACAGGGTGGGATCAGCCCCAGCATTTT.

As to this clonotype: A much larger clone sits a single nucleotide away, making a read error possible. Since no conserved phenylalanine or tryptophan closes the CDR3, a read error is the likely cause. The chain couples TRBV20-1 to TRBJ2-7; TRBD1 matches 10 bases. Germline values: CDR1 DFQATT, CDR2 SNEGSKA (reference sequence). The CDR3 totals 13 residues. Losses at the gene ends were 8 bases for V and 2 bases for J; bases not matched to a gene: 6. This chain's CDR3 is CSHPGQGTYEQYI. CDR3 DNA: TGCAGTCATCCGGGACAGGGGACCTACGAGCAGTACATC.

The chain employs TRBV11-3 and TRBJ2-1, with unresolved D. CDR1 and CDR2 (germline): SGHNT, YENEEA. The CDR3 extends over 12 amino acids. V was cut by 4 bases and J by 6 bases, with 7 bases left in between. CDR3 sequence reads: CASSSVRNEQFF. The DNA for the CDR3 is TGTGCCAGCAGCTCAGTGCGCAATGAGCAGTTCTTC. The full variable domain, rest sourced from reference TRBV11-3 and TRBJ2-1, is EAGVVQSPRYKIIEKKQPVAFWCNPISGHNTLYWYLQNLGQGPELLIRYENEEAVDDSQLPKDRFSAERLKGVDSTLKIQPAELGDSAVYLCASSSVRNEQFFGPGTRLTVL.

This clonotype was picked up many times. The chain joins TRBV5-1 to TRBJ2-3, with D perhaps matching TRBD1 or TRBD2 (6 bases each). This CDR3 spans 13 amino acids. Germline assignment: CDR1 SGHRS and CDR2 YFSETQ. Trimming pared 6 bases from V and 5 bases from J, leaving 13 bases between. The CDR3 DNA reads TGCGCCAGCAACCGTGGGGGGCGAGATACGCAGTATTTT. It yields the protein CASNRGGRDTQYF.

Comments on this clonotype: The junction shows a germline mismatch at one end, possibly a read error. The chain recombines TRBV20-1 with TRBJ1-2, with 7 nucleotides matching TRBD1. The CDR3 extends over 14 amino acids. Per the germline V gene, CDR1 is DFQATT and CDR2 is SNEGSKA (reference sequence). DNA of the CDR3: TGCAGGGCTAACCAAGACAGGGATGTGGAAGGCTACACCTTC. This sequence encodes CRANQDRDVEGYTF.